This passage covers 17 T cell receptor beta chains from one sample sequenced in a study of OX40 agonist ivuxolimab in advanced cancers. The table came from immunoSEQ multiplex PCR; TCRdb's copy has only in-frame clones and leaves some out. This sample yields about 60,000 clones, of which roughly 89% are seen a single time; 25% to 35% belongs to the top ten. Here the sequenced sample was CD4+ or CD8+ T cells sorted from blood, taken in a trial of the OX40 agonist ivuxolimab. The origin of the receptors is an adult with an advanced solid tumor such as melanoma, head and neck, liver or kidney cancer.

V is TRBV2 and J is TRBJ2-5, with TRBD1 matching 8 bases. After removal of 3 bases from V and 5 bases from J, the junction contained 5 bases not matched to a gene. The germline V gene encodes CDR1 SNHLY and CDR2 FYNNEI. The CDR3 consists of 14 residues. DNA for the CDR3: TGTGCCAGCAGTGAGCGGACAGGGCTCGAGACCCAGTACTTC. Its protein is CASSERTGLETQYF.

This clone showed up just a few times. The chain couples TRBV7-9 to TRBJ2-1; D is uncertain. CDR1 SEHNR and CDR2 FQNEAQ come from the germline V gene (reference sequence). The CDR3 consists of 17 residues. Trimming removed 5 bases from V and 4 bases from J, with 21 bases in between. For the CDR3, the DNA is TGTGCCAGCAGCCTGGGGTTGGTCCTGACTGGTTACAATGAGCAGTTCTTC. Encoded protein: CASSLGLVLTGYNEQFF. Full variable domain (outside the CDR3, taken from reference TRBV7-9 and TRBJ2-1): DTGVSQNPRHKITKRGQNVTFRCDPISEHNRLYWYRQTLGQGPEFLTYFQNEAQLEKSRLLSDRFSAERPKGSFSTLEIQRTEQGDSAMYLCASSLGLVLTGYNEQFFGPGTRLTVL.

CDR3 nucleotides: TGTGCCAGCAGTGAAGCAGGTACCGGGGAGCTGTTTTTT. Amino acids: CASSEAGTGELFF. The gene calls are TRBV2 and TRBJ2-2; the D is unclear. V was clipped by 0 bases and J by 5 bases, with 4 bases between them. Germline V gene data show CDR1 as SNHLY and CDR2 as FYNNEI. The length of the CDR3 is 13 residues.

This clone was detected once. V is TRBV7-9 and J is TRBJ1-1, with 9 bases matching TRBD1. V was clipped by 6 bases and J by 8 bases; unmatched bases: 4. In germline, CDR1 is SEHNR, CDR2 FQNEAQ (reference sequence). The CDR3 sequence is 12 residues long. CDR3 loop: CASSRTGEEAFF. CDR3 nucleotide sequence: TGTGCCAGCAGTCGGACAGGGGAAGAAGCTTTCTTT.

The genes are TRBV5-1 and TRBJ2-5; no firm D call. V lost 1 base and J lost 1, with 2 bases in between. This CDR3 spans 12 amino acids. Germline lookup yields CDR1 SGHRS and CDR2 YFSETQ. This CDR3 is CASSLTQETQYF. The CDR3 DNA reads TGCGCCAGCAGCTTGACCCAAGAGACCCAGTACTTC.

V usage is TRBV14 and J usage is TRBJ2-3; D possibly corresponds to TRBD2 (5 bases). V shed 0 bases and J shed 1 base, with 17 bases lying between them. The length of the CDR3 is 18 residues. Germline V gene sequence: CDR1 SGHDN, CDR2 FVKESK. The CDR3, as DNA: TGTGCCAGCAGCCAAGAGGGTAGGCTAGCTCGGGGCACAGATACGCAGTATTTT. Protein product: CASSQEGRLARGTDTQYF.

The J gene is TRBJ1-4, the V gene TRBV5-1; 7 positions agree with TRBD1. The trim removed 4 bases at V and 7 bases at J, leaving 10 bases unmatched. CDR3 length equals 15 residues. Per germline, CDR1 SGHRS and CDR2 YFSETQ. The CDR3 DNA follows: TGCGCCAGCAGCGGGGTCGACAGGGAGGGTGAAAAACTGTTTTTT. Residues: CASSGVDREGEKLFF. The full variable domain, its missing parts supplied by reference TRBV5-1 and TRBJ1-4, is KAGVTQTPRYLIKTRGQQVTLSCSPISGHRSVSWYQQTPGQGLQFLFEYFSETQRNKGNFPGRFSGRQFSNSRSEMNVSTLELGDSALYLCASSGVDREGEKLFFGSGTQLSVL.

The rearrangement uses TRBV19 and TRBJ1-6; 10 nucleotides match TRBD1. V shed 8 bases, J shed 10 bases, and the junction held 11 bases outside the gene matches. Germline CDR1 is LNHDA and CDR2 is SQIVND (reference sequence). This CDR3 is 15 amino acids long. The CDR3 spells CASDSAGTGVSPLHF. Here the CDR3 DNA reads TGTGCCAGTGATTCCGCCGGGACAGGGGTATCACCCCTCCACTTT.

The V and J genes are TRBV29-1 and TRBJ1-4, with 12 bases lining up with TRBD1. The junction had 2 bases not matched to a gene; V was cut back by 4 bases and J by 8 bases. The CDR3 loop spans 13 amino acids. Germline V gene sequence: CDR1 SQVTM, CDR2 ANQGSEA. CDR3 amino acids: CSVAGTGGEKLFF. In DNA form, the CDR3 reads TGCAGCGTTGCAGGGACAGGGGGCGAAAAACTGTTTTTT.

The rearrangement uses TRBV19 and TRBJ2-7; 13 positions agree with TRBD2. The germline V gene encodes CDR1 LNHDA and CDR2 SQIVND (reference sequence). The CDR3 loop spans 18 amino acids. Trimming at V came to 4 bases and at J to 3 bases, leaving 12 bases not matched to a gene. The DNA of the CDR3 is TGTGCCAGTAGTAAGGGTGACAGAAGGACTAGCGGGAGCTACGAGCAGTACTTC. Translated, it gives CASSKGDRRTSGSYEQYF.

This rearrangement joins TRBV4-3 to TRBJ2-7; D possibly corresponds to TRBD2 (6 bases). This CDR3 spans 16 amino acids. V was cut by 4 bases and J by 4 bases, with 20 bases left in between. Germline CDR1 LGHNA, CDR2 YSLEER. Here the CDR3 reads CASSRTLGGVKYEQYF. CDR3 nucleotides: TGCGCCAGCAGCCGGACCCTTGGCGGGGTGAAATACGAGCAGTACTTC.

The gene calls are TRBV2 and TRBJ1-5, with D possibly TRBD1 on 5 matching bases. V lost 10 bases and J 5 bases, leaving 15 bases between the germline ends. The CDR3 sequence is 13 residues long. Germline V gene lookup returns CDR1 SNHLY and CDR2 FYNNEI. This chain's CDR3 is CATTGQGHQPQHF. CDR3 sequence (DNA): TGTGCCACCACGGGCCAGGGACATCAGCCCCAGCATTTT.

In its sample, this clone was seen many times. As DNA, the CDR3 is TGTGCCAGCAGCCAAAATTTTGCCACTGAAGCTTTCTTT. Encoded protein: CASSQNFATEAFF. This chain uses TRBV14 with TRBJ1-1; D not resolved. Trimming removed 2 bases at V and 4 bases at J, with 8 bases between. Germline CDR1 and CDR2: SGHDN and FVKESK. The length of the CDR3 is 13 residues.

The chain links TRBV7-2 to TRBJ1-1, with 7 bases that match TRBD1. Germline assignment: CDR1 SGHTA and CDR2 FQGNSA. CDR3 length: 14 residues. The J segment lost 3 bases and the V segment lost 4 bases, leaving 5 bases of the junction unmatched. CDR3 residues: CASSSQTGDTEAFF. The CDR3 nucleotides are TGTGCCAGCAGCTCCCAAACAGGGGACACTGAAGCTTTCTTT.

In this sample, this clone turned up a few times. The rearrangement links TRBV4-1 to TRBJ1-6; 7 nucleotides align to TRBD1. The CDR3 totals 16 residues. The V gene end was trimmed by 3 bases and the J gene end by 5 bases; junction bases not matched to a gene: 7. Germline V gene lookup returns CDR1 MGHRA and CDR2 YSYEKL. The CDR3 is CASSQGPGQNNSPLHF. CDR3 DNA: TGCGCCAGCAGCCAGGGCCCGGGACAGAATAATTCACCCCTCCACTTT.

This clone was seen a handful of times. The rearrangement joins TRBV27 to TRBJ2-2; D not certain. V was trimmed by 3 bases and J by 5 bases, leaving 13 bases between them. Germline V lookup: CDR1 MNHEY, CDR2 SMNVEV (reference sequence). CDR3 size: 15 residues. The CDR3 is CASSLRPLGTGELFF. The CDR3 DNA follows: TGTGCCAGCAGTTTGAGGCCCCTGGGGACCGGGGAGCTGTTTTTT.

J is TRBJ1-2 and V is TRBV11-2; D gene unclear. The length of the CDR3 is 14 residues. Germline V gives CDR1 SGHAT, CDR2 FQNNGV. The V end was cut by 5 bases, the J end by 6 bases, with 16 bases between. CDR3: CASSPDQVLNGYTF. The CDR3 bases are TGTGCCAGCAGCCCAGATCAGGTCCTCAATGGCTACACCTTC.